A single sample gave rise to the 9 T cell receptor beta chains below, sequenced in a study of technical replicates of blood from several donors. Method: immunoSEQ multiplex PCR; TCRdb's copy keeps in-frame clones and lacks some. The sample has 78,000 or so clones; about nine tenths are singletons. Sequencing was done on a sample of T cells isolated from PBMCs. These receptors were collected from a human donor in good health. Some clones in this sample may be carry-over from other donors' samples.

This chain uses TRBV7-6 with TRBJ1-2; the match to TRBD1 covers 8 bases. CDR1 SGHVS and CDR2 FNYEAQ come from the germline V gene. After removal of 2 bases from V and 8 bases from J, the junction contained 7 bases not matched to a gene. The CDR3 is 14 amino acids. CDR3 protein: CASSLISTGGGYTF. The CDR3 DNA sequence: TGTGCCAGCAGCTTAATCTCCACAGGGGGAGGCTACACCTTC.

This chain connects TRBV29-1 to TRBJ2-1; D is ambiguous. The ends were cut back, 0 bases at V and 6 bases at J, with 15 bases in the middle. Germline values: CDR1 SQVTM, CDR2 ANQGSEA. The CDR3 totals 15 residues. The CDR3 bases are TGCAGCGTTGAAGATCGACTTATCGCCCGCAATGAGCAGTTCTTC. Translation gives CSVEDRLIARNEQFF.

The chain uses TRBV19 and TRBJ1-1, with D possibly TRBD1 on 6 matching bases. CDR1 is LNHDA and CDR2 is SQIVND in the germline V gene (reference sequence). The CDR3 consists of 15 residues. Deletions cut 6 bases from V and 1 base from J, with 15 bases between. DNA of the CDR3: TGTGCCAGTAGCCCACCCGGGGGGCAGAACACTGAAGCTTTCTTT. It translates to CASSPPGGQNTEAFF.

The chain uses TRBV7-6 and TRBJ2-2, with 7 positions matching TRBD1. CDR1 is SGHVS and CDR2 is FNYEAQ in the germline V gene. V trimming: 5 bases; J trimming: 1 base; junction bases outside the gene matches: 7. This CDR3 has 16 residues. The CDR3 DNA follows: TGTGCCAGCAGCCCCGAAGGGACAGTGAACACCGGGGAGCTGTTTTTT. Its protein product is CASSPEGTVNTGELFF.

The chain joins TRBV27 to TRBJ2-7, with 7 bases fitting TRBD2. Germline-derived CDR1 and CDR2 are MNHEY and SMNVEV (reference sequence). V was clipped by 3 bases and J by 5 bases; unmatched bases: 7. CDR3 length: 14 amino acids. CDR3 loop: CASSFGGSLNEQYF. CDR3 DNA: TGTGCCAGCAGTTTCGGGGGGAGCCTCAACGAGCAGTACTTC.

J is TRBJ2-3 and V is TRBV29-1; 10 bases align to TRBD1. Trimming took 0 bases from V and 3 from J; bases not matched to a gene: 3. Germline lookup yields CDR1 SQVTM and CDR2 ANQGSEA. The CDR3 has 15 amino acids. The CDR3 DNA sequence: TGCAGCGTTGAAGAGACAGGGGGCATAACAGATACGCAGTATTTT. Translated, it gives CSVEETGGITDTQYF.

The chain recombines TRBV29-1 with TRBJ2-3, with TRBD1 matching 8 bases. Germline V gene sequence: CDR1 SQVTM, CDR2 ANQGSEA. V lost 1 base and J lost 3; bases outside the gene matches: 9. This CDR3 has 16 amino acids. CDR3 DNA: TGCAGCGTTGAAGCTATTCTCGACAGGGGAACAGATACGCAGTATTTT. It yields the protein CSVEAILDRGTDTQYF.

The CDR3 nucleotides are TGTGCCAGCAGCCCGGCAGGGGGCTACGAGCAGTACTTC. Translation: CASSPAGGYEQYF. The V call is TRBV11-2, the J call TRBJ2-7; 7 bases are shared with TRBD1. Germline lookup yields CDR1 SGHAT and CDR2 FQNNGV. The CDR3 has 13 residues. Unmatched junction bases numbered 4, after V lost 5 bases and J lost 3 bases.

The genes are TRBV5-6 and TRBJ2-2, with TRBD1 identical over 11 bases. This CDR3 comprises 17 residues. J gave up 7 bases and V 0 bases, and 8 bases lay outside the gene matches. The germline CDR1 and CDR2 sequences are SGHDT and YYEEEE. The CDR3 sequence: CASSLAGQGARYGELFF. The CDR3 DNA reads as TGTGCCAGCAGCTTGGCAGGACAGGGGGCACGGTACGGGGAGCTGTTTTTT. The full variable domain, in which reference TRBV5-6 and TRBJ2-2 provide the parts outside the CDR3, is DAGVTQSPTHLIKTRGQQVTLRCSPKSGHDTVSWYQQALGQGPQFIFQYYEEEERQRGNFPDRFSGHQFPNYSSELNVNALLLGDSALYLCASSLAGQGARYGELFFGEGSRLTVL.